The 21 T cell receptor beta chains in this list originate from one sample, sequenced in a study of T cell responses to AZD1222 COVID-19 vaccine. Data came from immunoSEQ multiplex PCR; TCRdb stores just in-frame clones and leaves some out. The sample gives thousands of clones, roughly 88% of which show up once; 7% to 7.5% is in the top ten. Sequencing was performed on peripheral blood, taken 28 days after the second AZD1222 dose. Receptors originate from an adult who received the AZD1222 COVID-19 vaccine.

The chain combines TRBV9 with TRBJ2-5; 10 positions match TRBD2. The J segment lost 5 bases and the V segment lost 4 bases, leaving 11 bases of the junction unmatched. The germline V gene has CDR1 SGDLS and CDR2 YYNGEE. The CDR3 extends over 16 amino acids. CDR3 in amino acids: CASSILAGLPEETQYF. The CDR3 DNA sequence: TGTGCCAGCAGCATACTAGCGGGGCTTCCTGAGGAGACCCAGTACTTC.

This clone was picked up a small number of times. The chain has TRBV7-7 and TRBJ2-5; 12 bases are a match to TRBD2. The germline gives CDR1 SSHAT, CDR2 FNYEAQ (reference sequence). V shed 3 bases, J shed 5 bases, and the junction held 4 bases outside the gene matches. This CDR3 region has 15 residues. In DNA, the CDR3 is TGTGCCAGCAGCTTGACTAGCGGGGGAGGGGAGACCCAGTACTTC. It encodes CASSLTSGGGETQYF.

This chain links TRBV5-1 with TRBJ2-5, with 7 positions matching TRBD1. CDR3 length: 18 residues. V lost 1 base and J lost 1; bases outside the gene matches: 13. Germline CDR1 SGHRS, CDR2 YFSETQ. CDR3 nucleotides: TGCGCCAGCAGCTTGTGGTGGGCAACTTACAGGGGCCAAGAGACCCAGTACTTC. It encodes CASSLWWATYRGQETQYF. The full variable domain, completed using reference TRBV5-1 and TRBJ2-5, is KAGVTQTPRYLIKTRGQQVTLSCSPISGHRSVSWYQQTPGQGLQFLFEYFSETQRNKGNFPGRFSGRQFSNSRSEMNVSTLELGDSALYLCASSLWWATYRGQETQYFGPGTRLLVL.

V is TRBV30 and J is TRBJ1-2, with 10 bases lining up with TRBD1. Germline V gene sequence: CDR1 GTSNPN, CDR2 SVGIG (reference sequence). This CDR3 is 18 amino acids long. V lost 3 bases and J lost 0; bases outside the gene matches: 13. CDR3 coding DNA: TGTGCCTGGAGGGGGAGTGGGGGACAGGGGCCTTCTAACTATGGCTACACCTTC. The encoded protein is CAWRGSGGQGPSNYGYTF. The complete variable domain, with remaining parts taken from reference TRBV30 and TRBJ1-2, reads SQTIHQWPATLVQPVGSPLSLECTVEGTSNPNLYWYRQAAGRGLQLLFYSVGIGQISSEVPQNLSASRPQDRQFILSSKKLLLSDSGFYLCAWRGSGGQGPSNYGYTFGSGTRLTVV.

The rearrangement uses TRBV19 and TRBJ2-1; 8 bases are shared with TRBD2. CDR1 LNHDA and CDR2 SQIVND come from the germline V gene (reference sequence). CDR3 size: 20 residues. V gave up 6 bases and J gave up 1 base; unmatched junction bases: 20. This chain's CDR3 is CASRPTHFSGAAPSYNEQFF. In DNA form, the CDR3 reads TGTGCCAGTAGACCAACCCATTTTAGCGGGGCCGCCCCATCCTACAATGAGCAGTTCTTC.

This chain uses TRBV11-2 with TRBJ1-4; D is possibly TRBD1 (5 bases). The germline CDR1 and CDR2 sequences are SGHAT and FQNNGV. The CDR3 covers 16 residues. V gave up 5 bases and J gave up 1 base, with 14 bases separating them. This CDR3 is CASSPRRGRTNEKLFF. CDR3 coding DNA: TGTGCCAGCAGCCCGAGGAGGGGTCGAACTAATGAAAAACTGTTTTTT.

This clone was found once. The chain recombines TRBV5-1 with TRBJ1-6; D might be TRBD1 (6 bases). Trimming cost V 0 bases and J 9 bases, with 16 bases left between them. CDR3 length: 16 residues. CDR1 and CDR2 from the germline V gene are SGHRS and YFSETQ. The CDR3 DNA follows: TGCGCCAGCAGCTTGGGACAGGCCCGAAGCGGTTCACCCCTCCACTTT. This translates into CASSLGQARSGSPLHF.

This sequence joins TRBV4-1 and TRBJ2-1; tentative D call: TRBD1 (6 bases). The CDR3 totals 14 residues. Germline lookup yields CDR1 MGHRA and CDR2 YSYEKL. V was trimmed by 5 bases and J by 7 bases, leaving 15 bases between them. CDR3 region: CASSLGWGPNEQFF. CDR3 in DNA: TGCGCCAGCAGCTTAGGATGGGGGCCGAATGAGCAGTTCTTC.

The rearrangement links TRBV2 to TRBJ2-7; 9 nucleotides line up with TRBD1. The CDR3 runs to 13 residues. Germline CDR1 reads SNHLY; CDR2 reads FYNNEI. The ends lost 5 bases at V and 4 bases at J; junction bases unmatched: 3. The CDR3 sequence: CASSTGQGYEQYF. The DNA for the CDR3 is TGTGCCAGCAGTACGGGACAGGGATACGAGCAGTACTTC.

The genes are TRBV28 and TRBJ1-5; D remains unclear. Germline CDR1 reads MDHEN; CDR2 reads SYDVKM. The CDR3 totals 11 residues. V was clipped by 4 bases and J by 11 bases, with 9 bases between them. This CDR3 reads CASSSAVSQHF. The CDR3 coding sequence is TGTGCCAGCAGTTCCGCCGTGTCCCAGCATTTT.

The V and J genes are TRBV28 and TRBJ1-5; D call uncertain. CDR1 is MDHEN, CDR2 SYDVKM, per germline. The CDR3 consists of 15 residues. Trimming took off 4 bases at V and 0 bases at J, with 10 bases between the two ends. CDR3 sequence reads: CASSSRRYSNQPQHF. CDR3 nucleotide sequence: TGTGCCAGCAGTTCCCGACGGTATAGCAATCAGCCCCAGCATTTT.

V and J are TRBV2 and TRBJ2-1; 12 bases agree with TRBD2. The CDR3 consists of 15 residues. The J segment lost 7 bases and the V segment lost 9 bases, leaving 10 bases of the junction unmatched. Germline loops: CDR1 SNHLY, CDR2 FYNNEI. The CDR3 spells CARSRLAGVGNEQFF. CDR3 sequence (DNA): TGTGCCAGAAGCAGACTAGCGGGAGTGGGGAATGAGCAGTTCTTC.

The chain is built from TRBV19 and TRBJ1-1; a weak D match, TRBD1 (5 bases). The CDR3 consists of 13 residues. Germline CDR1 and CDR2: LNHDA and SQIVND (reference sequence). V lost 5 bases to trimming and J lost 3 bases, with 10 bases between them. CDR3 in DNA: TGTGCCAGTAGTGCGATAGGGGACACTGAAGCTTTCTTT. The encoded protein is CASSAIGDTEAFF.

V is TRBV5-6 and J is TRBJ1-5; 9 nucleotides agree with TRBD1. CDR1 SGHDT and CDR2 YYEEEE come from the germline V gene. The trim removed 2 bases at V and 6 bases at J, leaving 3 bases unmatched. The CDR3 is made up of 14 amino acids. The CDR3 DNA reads TGTGCCAGCAGCTTACAGGGGGCGGGTCAGCCCCAGCATTTT. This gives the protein CASSLQGAGQPQHF.

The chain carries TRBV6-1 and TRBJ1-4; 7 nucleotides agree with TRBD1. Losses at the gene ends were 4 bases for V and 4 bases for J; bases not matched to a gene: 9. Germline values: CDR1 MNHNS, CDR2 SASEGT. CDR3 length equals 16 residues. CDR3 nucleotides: TGTGCCAGCAGTGTTAACAGGGGATTAAGTAATGAAAAACTGTTTTTT. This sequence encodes CASSVNRGLSNEKLFF.

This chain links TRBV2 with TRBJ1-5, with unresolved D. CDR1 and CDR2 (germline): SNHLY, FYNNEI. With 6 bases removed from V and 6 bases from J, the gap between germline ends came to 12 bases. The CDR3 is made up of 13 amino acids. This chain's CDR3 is CASRELGPQPQHF. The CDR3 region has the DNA TGTGCCAGCAGGGAGTTGGGTCCTCAGCCCCAGCATTTT.

CDR3 bases: TGCGCCAGCAGCTTGGTGACTAGCGGGGGTCAAGAGACCCAGTACTTC. Translation: CASSLVTSGGQETQYF. The chain links TRBV5-1 to TRBJ2-5, with 12 bases that match TRBD2. Germline CDR1 is SGHRS and CDR2 is YFSETQ. This CDR3 is built from 16 residues. The V segment lost 0 bases and the J segment 2 bases; nucleotides outside the gene matches: 2. Variable domain in full (rest from reference TRBV5-1 and TRBJ2-5): KAGVTQTPRYLIKTRGQQVTLSCSPISGHRSVSWYQQTPGQGLQFLFEYFSETQRNKGNFPGRFSGRQFSNSRSEMNVSTLELGDSALYLCASSLVTSGGQETQYFGPGTRLLVL.

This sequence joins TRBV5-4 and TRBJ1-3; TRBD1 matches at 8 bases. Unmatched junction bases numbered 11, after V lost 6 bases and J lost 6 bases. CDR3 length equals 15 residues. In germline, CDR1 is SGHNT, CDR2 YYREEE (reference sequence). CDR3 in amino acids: CASTRGGQEANTIYF. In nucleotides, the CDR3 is TGTGCCAGCACCAGGGGGGGACAGGAGGCAAACACCATATATTTT.

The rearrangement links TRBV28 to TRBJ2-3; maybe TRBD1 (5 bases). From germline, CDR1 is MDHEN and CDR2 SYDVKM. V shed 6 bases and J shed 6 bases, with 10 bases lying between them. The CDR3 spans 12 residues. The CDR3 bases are TGTGCCAGCAGACCCAACAGGGATACGCAGTATTTT. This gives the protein CASRPNRDTQYF. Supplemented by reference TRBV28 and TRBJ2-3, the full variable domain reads DVKVTQSSRYLVKRTGEKVFLECVQDMDHENMFWYRQDPGLGLRLIYFSYDVKMKEKGDIPEGYSVSREKKERFSLILESASTNQTSMYLCASRPNRDTQYFGPGTRLTVL.

The CDR3 loop reads CASSLNANTEAFF. CDR3 in DNA: TGCGCCAGCAGCTTGAACGCAAACACTGAAGCTTTCTTT. This chain uses TRBV5-1 with TRBJ1-1, with D uncertain. Germline assignment: CDR1 SGHRS and CDR2 YFSETQ. This CDR3 contains 13 residues. Deletions cut 1 base from V and 2 bases from J, with 6 bases between.

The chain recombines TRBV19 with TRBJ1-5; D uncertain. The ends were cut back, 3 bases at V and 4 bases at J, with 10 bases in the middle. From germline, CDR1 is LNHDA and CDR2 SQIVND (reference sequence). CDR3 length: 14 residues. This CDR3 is CASSMWTNNQPQHF. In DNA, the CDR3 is TGTGCCAGTAGTATGTGGACGAATAATCAGCCCCAGCATTTT.